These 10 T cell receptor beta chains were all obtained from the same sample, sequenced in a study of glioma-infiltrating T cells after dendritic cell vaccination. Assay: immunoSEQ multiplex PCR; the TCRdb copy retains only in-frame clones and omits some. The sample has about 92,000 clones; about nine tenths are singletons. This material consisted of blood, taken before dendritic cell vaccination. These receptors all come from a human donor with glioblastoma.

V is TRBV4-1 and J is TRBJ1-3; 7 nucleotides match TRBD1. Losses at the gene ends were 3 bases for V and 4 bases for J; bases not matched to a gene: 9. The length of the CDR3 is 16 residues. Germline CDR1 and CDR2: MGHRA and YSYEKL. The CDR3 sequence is CASSQTTGTEGNTIYF. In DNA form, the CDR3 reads TGCGCCAGCAGCCAGACGACAGGGACTGAAGGAAACACCATATATTTT.

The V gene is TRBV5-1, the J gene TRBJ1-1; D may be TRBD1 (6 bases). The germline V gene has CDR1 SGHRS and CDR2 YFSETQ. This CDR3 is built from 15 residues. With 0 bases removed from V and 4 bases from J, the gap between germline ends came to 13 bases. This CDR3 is CASSLAVQGSTEAFF. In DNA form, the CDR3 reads TGCGCCAGCAGCTTGGCCGTACAGGGCAGCACTGAAGCTTTCTTT.

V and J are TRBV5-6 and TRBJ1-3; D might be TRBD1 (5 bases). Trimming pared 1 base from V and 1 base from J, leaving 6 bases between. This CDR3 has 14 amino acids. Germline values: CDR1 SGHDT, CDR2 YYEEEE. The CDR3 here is CASSLRGSGNTIYF. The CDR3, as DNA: TGTGCCAGCAGCTTGCGGGGGTCTGGAAACACCATATATTTT.

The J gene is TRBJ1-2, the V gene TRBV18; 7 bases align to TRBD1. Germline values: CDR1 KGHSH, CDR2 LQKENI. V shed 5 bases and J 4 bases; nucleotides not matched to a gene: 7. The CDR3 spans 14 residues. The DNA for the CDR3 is TGTGCCAGCTCATCGGGACAGTTTAGCTATGGCTACACCTTC. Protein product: CASSSGQFSYGYTF.

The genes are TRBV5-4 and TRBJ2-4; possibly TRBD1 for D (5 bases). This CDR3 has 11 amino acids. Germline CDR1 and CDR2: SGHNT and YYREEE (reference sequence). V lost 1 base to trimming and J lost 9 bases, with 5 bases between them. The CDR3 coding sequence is TGTGCCAGCAGCTTGAGGGGCATTCAGTACTTC. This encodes CASSLRGIQYF.

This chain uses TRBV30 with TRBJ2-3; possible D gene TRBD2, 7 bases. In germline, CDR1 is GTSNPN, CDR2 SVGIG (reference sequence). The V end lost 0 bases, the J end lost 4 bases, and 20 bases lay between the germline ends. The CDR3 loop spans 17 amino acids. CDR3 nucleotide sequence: TGTGCCTGGAGTGTATCCCGGACTAGTTGGGGGCCAGATACGCAGTATTTT. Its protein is CAWSVSRTSWGPDTQYF.

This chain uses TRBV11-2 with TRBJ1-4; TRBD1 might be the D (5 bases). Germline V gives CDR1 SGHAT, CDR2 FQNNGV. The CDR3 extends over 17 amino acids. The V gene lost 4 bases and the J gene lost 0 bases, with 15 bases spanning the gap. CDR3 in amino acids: CASSSLAGIATNEKLFF. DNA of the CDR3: TGTGCCAGCAGCTCGCTCGCAGGGATTGCAACTAATGAAAAACTGTTTTTT.

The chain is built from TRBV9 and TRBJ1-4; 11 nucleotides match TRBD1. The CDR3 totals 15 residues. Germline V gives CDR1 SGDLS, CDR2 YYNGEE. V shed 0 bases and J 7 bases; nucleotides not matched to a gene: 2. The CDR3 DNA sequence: TGTGCCAGCAGCGTAGCCGGGACAGGGGGTGAAAAACTGTTTTTT. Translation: CASSVAGTGGEKLFF.

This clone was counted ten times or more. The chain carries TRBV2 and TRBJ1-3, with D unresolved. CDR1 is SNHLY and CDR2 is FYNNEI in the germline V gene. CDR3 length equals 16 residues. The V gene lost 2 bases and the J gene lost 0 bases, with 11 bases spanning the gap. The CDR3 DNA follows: TGTGCCAGCAGTGAACGTTCTCCACACTCTGGAAACACCATATATTTT. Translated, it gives CASSERSPHSGNTIYF.

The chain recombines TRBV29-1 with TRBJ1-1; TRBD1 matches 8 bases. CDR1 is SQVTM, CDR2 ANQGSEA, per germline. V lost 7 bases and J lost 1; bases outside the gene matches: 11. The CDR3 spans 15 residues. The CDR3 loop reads CSGHRQGARNTEAFF. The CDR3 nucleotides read TGCAGCGGGCACCGGCAGGGGGCGAGGAACACTGAAGCTTTCTTT.